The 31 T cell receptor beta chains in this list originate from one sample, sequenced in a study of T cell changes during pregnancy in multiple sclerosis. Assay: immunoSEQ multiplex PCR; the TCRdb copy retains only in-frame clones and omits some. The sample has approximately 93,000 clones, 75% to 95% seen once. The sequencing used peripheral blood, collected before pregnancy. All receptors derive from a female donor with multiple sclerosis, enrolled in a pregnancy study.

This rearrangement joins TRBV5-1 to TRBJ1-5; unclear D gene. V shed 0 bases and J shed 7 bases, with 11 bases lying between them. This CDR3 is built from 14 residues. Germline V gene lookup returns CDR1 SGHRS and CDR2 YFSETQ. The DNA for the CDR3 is TGCGCCAGCAGCTTGGCCGGGGTTGGCCAGCCCCAGCATTTT. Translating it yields CASSLAGVGQPQHF.

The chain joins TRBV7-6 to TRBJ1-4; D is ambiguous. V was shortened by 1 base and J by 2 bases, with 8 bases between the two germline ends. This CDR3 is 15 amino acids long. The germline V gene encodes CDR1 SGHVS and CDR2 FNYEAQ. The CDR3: CASSLVRGTNEKLFF. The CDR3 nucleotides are TGTGCCAGCAGCTTAGTCCGGGGTACTAATGAAAAACTGTTTTTT. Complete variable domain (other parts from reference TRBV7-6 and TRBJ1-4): GAGVSQSPRYKVTKRGQDVALRCDPISGHVSLYWYRQALGQGPEFLTYFNYEAQQDKSGLPNDRFSAERPEGSISTLTIQRTEQRDSAMYRCASSLVRGTNEKLFFGSGTQLSVL.

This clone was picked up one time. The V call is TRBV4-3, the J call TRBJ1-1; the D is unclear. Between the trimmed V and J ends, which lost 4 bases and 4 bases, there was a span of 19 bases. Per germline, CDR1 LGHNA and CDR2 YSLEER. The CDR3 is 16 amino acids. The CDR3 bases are TGCGCCAGCAGCCGGGTGGGCCCCTTGGTAAGCACTGAAGCTTTCTTT. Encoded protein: CASSRVGPLVSTEAFF.

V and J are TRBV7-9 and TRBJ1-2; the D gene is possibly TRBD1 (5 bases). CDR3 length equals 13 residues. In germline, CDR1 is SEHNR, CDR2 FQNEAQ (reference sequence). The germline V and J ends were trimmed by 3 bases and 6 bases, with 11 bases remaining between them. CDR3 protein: CASSFLGEDGYTF. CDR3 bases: TGTGCCAGCAGCTTTTTGGGGGAGGATGGCTACACCTTC.

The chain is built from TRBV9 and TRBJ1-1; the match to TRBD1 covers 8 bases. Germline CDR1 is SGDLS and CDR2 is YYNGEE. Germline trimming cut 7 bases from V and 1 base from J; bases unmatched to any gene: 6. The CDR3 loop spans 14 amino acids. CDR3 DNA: TGTGCCAGCTCAGGGGGCGATCGGAACACTGAAGCTTTCTTT. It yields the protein CASSGGDRNTEAFF.

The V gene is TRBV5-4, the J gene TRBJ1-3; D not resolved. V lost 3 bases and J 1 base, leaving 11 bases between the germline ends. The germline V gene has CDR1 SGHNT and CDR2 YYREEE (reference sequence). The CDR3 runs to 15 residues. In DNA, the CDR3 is TGTGCCAGCAGCTCCATAGAAACGTCTGGAAACACCATATATTTT. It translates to CASSSIETSGNTIYF.

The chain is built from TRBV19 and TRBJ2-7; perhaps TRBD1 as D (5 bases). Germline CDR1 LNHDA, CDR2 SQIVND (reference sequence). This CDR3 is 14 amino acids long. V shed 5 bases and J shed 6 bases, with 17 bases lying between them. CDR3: CASSAQPTVSEQYF. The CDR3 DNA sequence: TGTGCCAGTAGTGCCCAGCCGACAGTCAGCGAGCAGTACTTC.

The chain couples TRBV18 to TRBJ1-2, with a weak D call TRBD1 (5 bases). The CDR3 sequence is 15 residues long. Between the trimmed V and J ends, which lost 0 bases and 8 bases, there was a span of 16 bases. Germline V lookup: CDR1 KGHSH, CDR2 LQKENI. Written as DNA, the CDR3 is TGTGCCAGCTCACCACCGTCGACAGACCGCTTAGGCTACACCTTC. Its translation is CASSPPSTDRLGYTF.

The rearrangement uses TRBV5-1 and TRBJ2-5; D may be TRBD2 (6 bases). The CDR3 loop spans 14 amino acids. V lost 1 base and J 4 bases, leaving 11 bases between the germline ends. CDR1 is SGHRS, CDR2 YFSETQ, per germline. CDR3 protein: CASSLRGITETQYF. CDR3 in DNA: TGCGCCAGCAGCTTGCGGGGGATCACAGAGACCCAGTACTTC.

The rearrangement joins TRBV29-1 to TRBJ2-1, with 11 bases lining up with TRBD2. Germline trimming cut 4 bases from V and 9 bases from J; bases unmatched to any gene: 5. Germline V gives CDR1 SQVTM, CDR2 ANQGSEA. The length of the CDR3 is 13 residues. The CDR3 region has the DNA TGCAGCGTTGTCCTAGCGGGGGGTCTTGAGCAGTTCTTC. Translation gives CSVVLAGGLEQFF.

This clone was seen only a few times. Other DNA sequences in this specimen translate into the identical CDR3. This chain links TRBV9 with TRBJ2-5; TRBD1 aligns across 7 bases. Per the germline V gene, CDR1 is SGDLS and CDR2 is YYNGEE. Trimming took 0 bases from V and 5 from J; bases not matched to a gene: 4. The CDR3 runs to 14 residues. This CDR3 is CASSVGQGWETQYF. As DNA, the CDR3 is TGTGCCAGCAGCGTAGGACAGGGCTGGGAGACCCAGTACTTC.

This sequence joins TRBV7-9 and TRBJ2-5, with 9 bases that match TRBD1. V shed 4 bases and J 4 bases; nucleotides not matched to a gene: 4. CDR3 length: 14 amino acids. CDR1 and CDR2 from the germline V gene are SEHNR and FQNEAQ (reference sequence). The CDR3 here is CASSSTGGRETQYF. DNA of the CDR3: TGTGCCAGCAGCTCAACAGGGGGCAGAGAGACCCAGTACTTC.

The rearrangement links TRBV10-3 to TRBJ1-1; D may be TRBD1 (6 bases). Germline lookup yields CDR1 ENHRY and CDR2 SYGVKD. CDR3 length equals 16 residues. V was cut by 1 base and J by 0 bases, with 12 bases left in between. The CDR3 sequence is CAISEYRGAMNTEAFF. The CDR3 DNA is TGTGCCATCAGTGAGTACCGGGGGGCAATGAACACTGAAGCTTTCTTT.

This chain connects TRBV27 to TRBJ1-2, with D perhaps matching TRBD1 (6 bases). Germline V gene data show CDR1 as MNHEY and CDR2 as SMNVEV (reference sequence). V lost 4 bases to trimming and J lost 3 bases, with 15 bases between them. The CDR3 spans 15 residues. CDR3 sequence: CASSSLRAGDYGYTF. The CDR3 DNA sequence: TGTGCCAGCAGTTCTCTGCGGGCAGGGGACTATGGCTACACCTTC.

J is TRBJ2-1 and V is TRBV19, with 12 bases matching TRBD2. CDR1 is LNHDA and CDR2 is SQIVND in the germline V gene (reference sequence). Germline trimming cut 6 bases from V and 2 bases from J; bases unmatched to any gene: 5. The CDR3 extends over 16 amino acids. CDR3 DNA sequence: TGTGCCAGTAGGCCGACTAGCGGGGGCACCTACAATGAGCAGTTCTTC. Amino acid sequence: CASRPTSGGTYNEQFF.

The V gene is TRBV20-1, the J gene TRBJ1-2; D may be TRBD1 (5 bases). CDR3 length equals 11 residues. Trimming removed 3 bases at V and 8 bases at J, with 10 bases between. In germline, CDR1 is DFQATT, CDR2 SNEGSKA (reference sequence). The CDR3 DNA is TGCAGTGCTAGGTCGGGGGAAGGCTACACCTTC. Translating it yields CSARSGEGYTF.

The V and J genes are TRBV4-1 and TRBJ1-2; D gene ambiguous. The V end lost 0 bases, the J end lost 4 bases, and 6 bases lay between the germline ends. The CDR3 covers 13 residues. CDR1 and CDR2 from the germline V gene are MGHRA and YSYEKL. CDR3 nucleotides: TGCGCCAGCAGCCAAGACTACGGCTATGGCTACACCTTC. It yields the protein CASSQDYGYGYTF.

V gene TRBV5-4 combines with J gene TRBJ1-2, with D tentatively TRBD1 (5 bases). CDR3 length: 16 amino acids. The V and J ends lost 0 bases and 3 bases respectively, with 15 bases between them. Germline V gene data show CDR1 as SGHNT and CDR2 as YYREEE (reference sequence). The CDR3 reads CASSLAGRGGDYGYTF. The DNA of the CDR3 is TGTGCCAGCAGCTTGGCCGGAAGGGGCGGAGACTATGGCTACACCTTC.

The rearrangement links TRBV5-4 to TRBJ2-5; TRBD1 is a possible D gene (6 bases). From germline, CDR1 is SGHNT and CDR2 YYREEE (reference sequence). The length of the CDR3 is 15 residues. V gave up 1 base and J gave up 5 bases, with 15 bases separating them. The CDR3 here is CASSLLTGNRETQYF. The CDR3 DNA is TGTGCCAGCAGCTTGCTCACAGGGAACCGGGAGACCCAGTACTTC.

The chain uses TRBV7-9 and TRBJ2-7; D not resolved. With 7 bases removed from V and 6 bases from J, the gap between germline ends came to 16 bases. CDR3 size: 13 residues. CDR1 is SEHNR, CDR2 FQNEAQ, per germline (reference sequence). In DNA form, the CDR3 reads TGTGCCAGCAACAAACCCCCGGCTAGCGAGCAGTACTTC. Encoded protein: CASNKPPASEQYF. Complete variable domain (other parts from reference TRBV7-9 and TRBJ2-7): DTGVSQNPRHKITKRGQNVTFRCDPISEHNRLYWYRQTLGQGPEFLTYFQNEAQLEKSRLLSDRFSAERPKGSFSTLEIQRTEQGDSAMYLCASNKPPASEQYFGPGTRLTVT.

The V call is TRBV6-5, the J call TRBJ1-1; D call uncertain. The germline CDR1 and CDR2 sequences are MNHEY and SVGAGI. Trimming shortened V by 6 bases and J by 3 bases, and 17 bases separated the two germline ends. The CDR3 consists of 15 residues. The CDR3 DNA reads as TGTGCCAGCAGAGGAGGCGCCGGGGTTGACACTGAAGCTTTCTTT. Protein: CASRGGAGVDTEAFF.

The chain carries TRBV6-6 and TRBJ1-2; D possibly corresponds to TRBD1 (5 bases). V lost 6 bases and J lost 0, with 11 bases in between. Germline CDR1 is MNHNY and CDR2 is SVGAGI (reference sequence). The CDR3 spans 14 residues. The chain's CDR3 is CASRGPYTNYGYTF. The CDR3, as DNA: TGTGCCAGCAGGGGGCCTTACACTAACTATGGCTACACCTTC.

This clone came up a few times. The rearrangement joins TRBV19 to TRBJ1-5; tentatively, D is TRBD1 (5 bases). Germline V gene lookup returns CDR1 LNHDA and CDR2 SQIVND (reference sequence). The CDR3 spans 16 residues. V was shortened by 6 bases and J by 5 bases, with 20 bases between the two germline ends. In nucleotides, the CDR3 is TGTGCCAGTAGCTCCATTGTAGCAGGGTCACATCAGCCCCAGCATTTT. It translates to CASSSIVAGSHQPQHF.

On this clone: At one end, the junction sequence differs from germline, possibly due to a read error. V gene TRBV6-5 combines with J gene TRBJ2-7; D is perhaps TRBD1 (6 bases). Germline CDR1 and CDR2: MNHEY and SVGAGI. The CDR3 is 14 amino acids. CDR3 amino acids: CASSHSQGPYEQYF. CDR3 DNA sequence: TGTGCCAGCAGTCACTCACAGGGACCCTACGAGCAGTACTTC.

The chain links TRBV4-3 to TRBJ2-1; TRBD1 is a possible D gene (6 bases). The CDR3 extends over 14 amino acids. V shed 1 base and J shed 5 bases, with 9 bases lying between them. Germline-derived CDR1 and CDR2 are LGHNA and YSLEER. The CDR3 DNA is TGCGCCAGCAGCCAAGGGGCAGGGGACAATGAGCAGTTCTTC. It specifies CASSQGAGDNEQFF.

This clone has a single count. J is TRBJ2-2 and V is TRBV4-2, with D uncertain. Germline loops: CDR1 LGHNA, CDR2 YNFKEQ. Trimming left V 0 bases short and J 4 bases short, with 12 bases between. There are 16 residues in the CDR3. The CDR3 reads CASSQDSLSFTGELFF. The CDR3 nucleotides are TGTGCCAGCAGCCAAGATAGTTTATCCTTCACCGGGGAGCTGTTTTTT.

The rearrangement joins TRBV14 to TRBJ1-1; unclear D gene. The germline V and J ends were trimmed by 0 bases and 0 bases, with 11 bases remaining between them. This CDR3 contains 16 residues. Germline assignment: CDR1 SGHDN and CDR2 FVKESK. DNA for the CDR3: TGTGCCAGCAGCCAAGATTCTAGGTTCATGAACACTGAAGCTTTCTTT. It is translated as CASSQDSRFMNTEAFF.

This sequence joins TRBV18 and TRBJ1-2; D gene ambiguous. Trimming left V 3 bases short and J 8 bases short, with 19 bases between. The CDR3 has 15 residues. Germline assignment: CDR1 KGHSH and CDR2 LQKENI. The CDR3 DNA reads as TGTGCCAGCTCACCGATCGACCCCGCCGGGAGAGGCTACACCTTC. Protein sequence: CASSPIDPAGRGYTF.

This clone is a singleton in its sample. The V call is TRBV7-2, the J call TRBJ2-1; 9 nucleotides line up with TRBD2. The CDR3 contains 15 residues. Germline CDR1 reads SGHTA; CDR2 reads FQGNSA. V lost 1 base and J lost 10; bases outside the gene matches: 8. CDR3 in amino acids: CASSLDLAGTQEQFF. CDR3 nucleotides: TGTGCCAGCAGCTTAGACCTAGCGGGGACCCAGGAGCAGTTCTTC.

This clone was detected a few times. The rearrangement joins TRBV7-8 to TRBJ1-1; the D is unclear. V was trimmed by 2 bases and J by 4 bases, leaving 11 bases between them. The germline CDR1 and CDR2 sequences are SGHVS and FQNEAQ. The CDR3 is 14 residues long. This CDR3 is CASSLLSTGTEAFF. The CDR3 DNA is TGTGCCAGCAGCTTACTTTCGACGGGCACTGAAGCTTTCTTT. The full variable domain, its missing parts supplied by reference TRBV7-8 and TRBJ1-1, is GAGVSQSPRYKVAKRGQDVALRCDPISGHVSLFWYQQALGQGPEFLTYFQNEAQLDKSGLPSDRFFAERPEGSVSTLKIQRTQQEDSAVYLCASSLLSTGTEAFFGQGTRLTVV.

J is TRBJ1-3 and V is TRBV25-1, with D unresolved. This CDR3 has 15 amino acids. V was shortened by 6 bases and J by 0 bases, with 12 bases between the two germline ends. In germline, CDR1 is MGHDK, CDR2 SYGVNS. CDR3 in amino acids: CASSPLYSSGNTIYF. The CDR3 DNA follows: TGTGCCAGCAGCCCCCTTTATAGCTCTGGAAACACCATATATTTT.